The T cell receptor beta chain under discussion was sequenced for a study of blood T cell repertoires in COVID-19. Whole-study context: Spain, Italy and the United States supplied samples that represented acute and convalescent COVID-19.

In the source study's methods: Estimation of nucleated cell counts relied on the amplification of reference gene primers. Some clones are missing from TCRdb's copy, which holds only in-frame ones; the method was immunoSEQ multiplex PCR. Clone size and V and J calls were adopted from that table, with D and trimming inferred from the DNA. This table holds about 290,000 clones, 85% found once. CDR1 is WSHSY, CDR2 SAAADI, per germline. This CDR3 has 16 residues. J was trimmed by 2 bases and V by 0 bases; bases with no gene match: 4. What was sequenced was peripheral blood. The chain employs TRBV10-2 and TRBJ2-7, with 10 bases matching TRBD2. This receptor was taken from a woman in her forties or fifties with active or convalescent COVID-19. In DNA, the CDR3 is TGCGCCAGCAGTGAGTCGCTAGCGGGAGTACCCTACGAGCAGTACTTC. It translates to CASSESLAGVPYEQYF.